This is a list of T cell receptor beta chains from one sample in a study of blood T cell repertoires in COVID-19. Assay used: immunoSEQ multiplex PCR; TCRdb lists only in-frame clones, some missing. The sample has 70,000 or so clones; around 79% are singletons. The material sequenced was peripheral blood. These receptors were taken from a woman aged 70-85 years with acute or convalescent COVID-19. The CDR3 runs from the conserved cysteine through the conserved F or W. A D gene is named only where the DNA matches it firmly. Size values are once, few and many counts, or a class for expanded clones, and some rows have none.

CDR3aa: CASSPRDGGNYGYTF
CDR3nt: TGTGCCAGCAGTCCGCGGGACGGTGGTAACTATGGCTACACCTTC
j_gene: TRBJ1-2
abundance: NA
v_gene: TRBV27
d_gene: NA

CDR3aa: CASSLRALGRQYF
CDR3nt: TGTGCCAGCAGTCTCCGGGCCCTCGGGAGGCAGTATTTT
j_gene: TRBJ2-3
abundance: NA
v_gene: TRBV27
d_gene: NA

CDR3aa: CASRGGIRDNYEQYF
CDR3nt: TGTGCCAGCAGGGGGGGGATCCGGGACAACTACGAGCAGTACTTC
j_gene: TRBJ2-7
abundance: NA
v_gene: TRBV7-9
d_gene: NA

CDR3aa: CASSPGAGGATDTQYF
CDR3nt: TGTGCCAGCAGCCCCGGTGCCGGGGGGGCCACAGATACGCAGTATTTT
j_gene: TRBJ2-3
abundance: NA
v_gene: TRBV7-2
d_gene: TRBD2

CDR3aa: CASSVGMGGYNEQFF
CDR3nt: TGTGCCAGCAGCGTAGGAATGGGGGGATACAATGAGCAGTTCTTC
j_gene: TRBJ2-1
abundance: NA
v_gene: TRBV9
d_gene: NA

CDR3aa: CASSSRTILVGFYEQYF
CDR3nt: TGTGCCAGCAGTTCCCGGACTATCCTCGTGGGGTTCTACGAGCAGTACTTC
j_gene: TRBJ2-7
abundance: NA
v_gene: TRBV6-2/TRBV6-3
d_gene: NA

CDR3aa: CASSYSDRGRGYTF
CDR3nt: TGTGCCAGCAGTTACAGCGACAGGGGCAGGGGCTACACCTTC
j_gene: TRBJ1-2
abundance: NA
v_gene: TRBV6-5
d_gene: TRBD1

CDR3aa: CASSLIGGAAFF
CDR3nt: TGTGCCAGCAGTTTGATAGGGGGCGCCGCTTTCTTT
j_gene: TRBJ1-1
abundance: NA
v_gene: TRBV28
d_gene: TRBD1

CDR3aa: CASTGGPGGELFF
CDR3nt: TGTGCCAGCACCGGAGGGCCGGGCGGGGAGCTGTTTTTT
j_gene: TRBJ2-2
abundance: many
v_gene: TRBV12-3/TRBV12-4
d_gene: NA

CDR3aa: CASSLEGASSGNTIYF
CDR3nt: TGCGCCAGCAGCTTGGAGGGGGCGAGCTCTGGAAACACCATATATTTT
j_gene: TRBJ1-3
abundance: NA
v_gene: TRBV5-1
d_gene: TRBD1

CDR3aa: CASSSLGGEQETQYF
CDR3nt: TGTGCCAGCAGCTCGCTCGGGGGGGAACAAGAGACCCAGTACTTC
j_gene: TRBJ2-5
abundance: NA
v_gene: TRBV11-2
d_gene: TRBD2

CDR3aa: CASSTTSGDTQYF
CDR3nt: TGTGCCAGCAGCACGACAAGTGGAGATACGCAGTATTTT
j_gene: TRBJ2-3
abundance: NA
v_gene: TRBV5-6
d_gene: NA

CDR3aa: CASIRTPKPIEAFF
CDR3nt: TGCGCCAGCATCCGGACACCAAAACCGATTGAAGCTTTCTTT
j_gene: TRBJ1-1
abundance: NA
v_gene: TRBV10-1
d_gene: NA

CDR3aa: CASSSGQGYGNTIYF
CDR3nt: TGCGCCAGCAGCTCGGGACAGGGGTATGGAAACACCATATATTTT
j_gene: TRBJ1-3
abundance: many
v_gene: TRBV5-1
d_gene: TRBD1

CDR3aa: CASSYSVQGGTEAFF
CDR3nt: TGTGCCAGCAGTTACTCAGTGCAGGGAGGGACTGAAGCTTTCTTT
j_gene: TRBJ1-1
abundance: few
v_gene: TRBV6-5
d_gene: NA

CDR3aa: CASSSHASGRGGGNTDTQYF
CDR3nt: TGTGCCAGCAGTTCCCACGCTAGCGGGAGGGGCGGGGGTAACACAGATACGCAGTATTTT
j_gene: TRBJ2-3
abundance: NA
v_gene: TRBV28
d_gene: TRBD2

CDR3aa: CASSSAGDTQYF
CDR3nt: TGTGCCAGCAGCTCAGCCGGGGATACGCAGTATTTT
j_gene: TRBJ2-3
abundance: few
v_gene: TRBV7-2
d_gene: NA

CDR3aa: CASSPRERSRISQETQYF
CDR3nt: TGTGCCAGTAGTCCTCGGGAGCGGAGCAGAATAAGCCAAGAGACCCAGTACTTC
j_gene: TRBJ2-5
abundance: NA
v_gene: TRBV19
d_gene: NA

CDR3aa: CASSFEQGSTEAFF
CDR3nt: TGCGCCAGCAGCTTCGAACAGGGGTCCACTGAAGCTTTCTTT
j_gene: TRBJ1-1
abundance: NA
v_gene: TRBV5-1
d_gene: TRBD1

CDR3aa: CASSLGPVGKLFF
CDR3nt: TGTGCCAGCAGTTTGGGGCCTGTGGGAAAACTGTTTTTT
j_gene: TRBJ1-4
abundance: NA
v_gene: TRBV12-3/TRBV12-4
d_gene: NA

CDR3aa: CAWKQDRDNSPLHF
CDR3nt: TGTGCCTGGAAACAGGACCGGGATAATTCACCCCTCCACTTT
j_gene: TRBJ1-6
abundance: NA
v_gene: TRBV30
d_gene: NA

CDR3aa: CASSSPSGNYEQYF
CDR3nt: TGTGCCAGCAGCTCTCCTAGCGGGAATTACGAGCAGTACTTC
j_gene: TRBJ2-7
abundance: few
v_gene: TRBV5-4
d_gene: TRBD2

CDR3aa: CASMWGQGNSPLHF
CDR3nt: TGTGCCAGTATGTGGGGGCAGGGGAATTCACCCCTCCACTTT
j_gene: TRBJ1-6
abundance: once
v_gene: TRBV19
d_gene: NA

CDR3aa: CASSRLDGKNTEAFF
CDR3nt: TGTGCCAGCAGCCGCCTAGATGGCAAGAACACTGAAGCTTTCTTT
j_gene: TRBJ1-1
abundance: few
v_gene: TRBV7-9
d_gene: NA

CDR3aa: CASSPGTAGNTIYF
CDR3nt: TGCGCCAGCAGTCCCGGGACAGCTGGAAACACCATATATTTT
j_gene: TRBJ1-3
abundance: NA
v_gene: TRBV10-2
d_gene: TRBD1

CDR3aa: CASSQDSYNSPLHF
CDR3nt: TGTGCCAGCTCACAGGACAGCTATAATTCACCCCTCCACTTT
j_gene: TRBJ1-6
abundance: NA
v_gene: TRBV18
d_gene: NA

CDR3aa: CATRGLGDRDPNSNQPQHF
CDR3nt: TGTGCCACCAGGGGTTTAGGGGACAGGGATCCGAATAGCAATCAGCCCCAGCATTTT
j_gene: TRBJ1-5
abundance: NA
v_gene: TRBV24-1
d_gene: TRBD1

CDR3aa: CASSIRAGRPDSYEQYF
CDR3nt: TGTGCCAGTAGTATCAGGGCAGGAAGACCCGACTCCTACGAGCAGTACTTC
j_gene: TRBJ2-7
abundance: once
v_gene: TRBV19
d_gene: NA

CDR3aa: CASSRAPTGYNEQFF
CDR3nt: TGCGCCAGCAGCCGGGCCCCCACGGGGTACAATGAGCAGTTCTTC
j_gene: TRBJ2-1
abundance: NA
v_gene: TRBV5-1
d_gene: NA

CDR3aa: CASSLSTAATGELFF
CDR3nt: TGCGCCAGCAGCTTGAGTACAGCGGCCACCGGGGAGCTGTTTTTT
j_gene: TRBJ2-2
abundance: NA
v_gene: TRBV5-1
d_gene: NA

CDR3aa: CASSSTHGEQFF
CDR3nt: TGTGCCAGCAGCTCAACGCACGGGGAGCAGTTCTTC
j_gene: TRBJ2-1
abundance: NA
v_gene: TRBV7-3
d_gene: NA

CDR3aa: CASSQAVTGGGEKLFF
CDR3nt: TGTGCCAGCAGCCAGGCAGTTACAGGGGGAGGCGAAAAACTGTTTTTT
j_gene: TRBJ1-4
abundance: NA
v_gene: TRBV14
d_gene: TRBD1

CDR3aa: CASSLGSGSANEQFF
CDR3nt: TGTGCCAGCAGCTTAGGTAGCGGGAGCGCCAATGAGCAGTTCTTC
j_gene: TRBJ2-1
abundance: NA
v_gene: TRBV11-2
d_gene: TRBD2